This T cell receptor (beta chain) was obtained from a study of cytomegalovirus exposure and HLA in healthy donors listed by TCRdb under 2017. Background for the entire study: According to a later analysis, the 100 to 150 validation repertoires were produced on the same platform as the approximately 600 repertoires of the first cohort. To predict cytomegalovirus infection status, the study combined high-throughput TCR immunosequencing, statistical association of individual TCRs with disease status, and machine learning. A separate validation cohort of about 110 different subjects was used in addition to the roughly 700-subject first cohort. The study was designed to test whether signatures of past pathogen exposure could be identified by cataloging public T cell receptors. General study outcomes and caveats: Of the cluster scores, 94% were above 0 in a later analysis, which found that TCRs clustered in the first cohort also tended to co-occur in the 95 to 150 validation repertoires. The study gave a list of about 160 TCR beta chains associated with cytomegalovirus. Cytomegalovirus status was reported to be diagnosed by the classifier with high specificity and sensitivity in both the original and validation cohorts. Most TCR sequences were observed very rarely across donors, whereas some public TCRs were present in many individuals. The authors suggested that the approach could potentially be generalized to other disease states and immunological phenotypes. Three of the identified cytomegalovirus-associated TCR beta chains were confirmed in vitro to be specific for cytomegalovirus antigens. All 120 or so repertoires were used to score co-occurrence in the validation cohort in a later analysis, because that analysis had no HLA typing for the cohort.

This clone was seen once. Its antigen remains unidentified. No much larger clone exists at a distance of one base, and base qualities are not known. The donors were included in the validation cohort of 90 to 150 subjects, a group kept apart from the roughly 670-subject first cohort. Receptor libraries were prepared by the immunoSEQ multiplex PCR assay. The original pipeline was this. A statistical classification framework was built for diagnosing cytomegalovirus status from the catalog of TCR beta chain sequences. TCRdb took this table from immuneACCESS and kept in-frame rearrangements with V and J called. Such tables lack part of the clones; where checked against another copy, unresolved V genes explain under half of the gap, and the rest is unexplained. Clone size and V and J calls were adopted from that table, with D and trimming inferred from the DNA. The sample has fewer than 200,000 clones on record, 85% of them singletons. The ten largest clones represent roughly 15% of the sample.

The sequencing sample was made of PBMCs. The sequence was collected from a man aged 18 to 30 in good health and CMV-seropositive.

The DNA reads TGTGCCAGCACTAAAGGGGATTATAGCCACTGGGTACCCCTCCACTTT. Translation gives CASTKGDYSHWVPLHF. This chain is built from TRBV28 and TRBJ1-6; the best D guess is TRBD1, with 5 bases matching. CDR1 and CDR2 are drawn from the germline V gene: MDHEN, SYDVKM. V is clipped by 7 bases and J by 12 bases, and the sequence between their germline boundaries is 25 bases long. Spanning cysteine to phenylalanine, the CDR3 consists of 16 amino acids. Of all the DNA, just the CDR3 is kept, 48 bases in frame from base 1.